A single sample is the source of the 24 T cell receptor beta chains below, sequenced in a study of blood T cell repertoires in COVID-19. This table comes from immunoSEQ multiplex PCR, and its TCRdb copy is limited to in-frame clones, with some not included. The sample comprises 150,000 or so clones, approximately 85% of which are singletons, and 0.6% to 0.7% rests with the top ten. Sequencing input: peripheral blood. These receptors originate from a man aged 55 to 70 with COVID-19, enrolled during active disease.

This sequence joins TRBV18 and TRBJ1-4; 7 bases map to TRBD1. Germline trimming cut 3 bases from V and 0 bases from J; bases unmatched to any gene: 7. The CDR3 runs to 17 residues. The germline CDR1 and CDR2 sequences are KGHSH and LQKENI. The CDR3 region is CASSPRDRTATNEKLFF. As DNA, the CDR3 is TGTGCCAGCTCACCGCGGGACAGAACCGCAACTAATGAAAAACTGTTTTTT.

The genes are TRBV6-2 or TRBV6-3 and TRBJ1-5; D might be TRBD1 (5 bases). There are 15 residues in the CDR3. V was clipped by 3 bases and J by 4 bases, with 13 bases between them. Germline V gene sequence: CDR1 MNHEY, CDR2 SVGEGT. For the CDR3, the DNA is TGTGCCAGCAGTTATAGCCCGACAGCTAATCAGCCCCAGCATTTT. It yields the protein CASSYSPTANQPQHF.

The rearrangement joins TRBV7-3 to TRBJ1-2; possible D gene TRBD1, 6 bases. The CDR3 is made up of 14 amino acids. V gave up 2 bases and J gave up 6 bases, with 13 bases separating them. Per the germline V gene, CDR1 is SGHTA and CDR2 is FQGTGA. CDR3 nucleotide sequence: TGTGCCAGCAGCTTAGACGGGCAGGGGAATGGCTACACCTTC. The encoded protein is CASSLDGQGNGYTF.

This rearrangement joins TRBV15 to TRBJ1-2; 9 bases align to TRBD1. This CDR3 has 14 amino acids. V was pared by 5 bases and J by 5 bases, with 6 bases of the junction left unmatched. The germline V gene encodes CDR1 LNHNV and CDR2 YYDKDF (reference sequence). This chain's CDR3 is CATSPRDRVYGYTF. As DNA, the CDR3 is TGTGCCACCAGCCCCCGGGACAGGGTATATGGCTACACCTTC.

The CDR3 region has the DNA TGTGCCAGCAGCTTAACAGGCCAGGGACAGAACACTGAAGCTTTCTTT. Translated: CASSLTGQGQNTEAFF. This chain uses TRBV7-6 with TRBJ1-1; a weak D match, TRBD1 (6 bases). The CDR3 is 16 residues long. Per the germline V gene, CDR1 is SGHVS and CDR2 is FNYEAQ. V dropped 2 bases and J dropped 1 base, with 14 bases sitting between them.

The chain employs TRBV25-1 and TRBJ1-2; the D gene is possibly TRBD1 (5 bases). The CDR3 sequence is 12 residues long. V lost 6 bases and J 6 bases, leaving 11 bases between the germline ends. CDR1 is MGHDK, CDR2 SYGVNS, per germline. CDR3 bases: TGTGCCAGCAGGCGGGAAGGGGATGGCTACACCTTC. This translates into CASRREGDGYTF.

The chain combines TRBV28 with TRBJ1-2, with 11 bases matching TRBD1. This CDR3 contains 16 residues. Germline V gene sequence: CDR1 MDHEN, CDR2 SYDVKM. Trimming cost V 7 bases and J 6 bases; bases outside gene matches: 13. CDR3 nucleotides: TGTGCCAGCAATCTACCCGGGACAGGGGGATCAGATGGCTACACCTTC. Protein product: CASNLPGTGGSDGYTF.

The chain carries TRBV6-2 or TRBV6-3 and TRBJ1-2, with D possibly being TRBD1 (5 bases). This CDR3 is built from 13 residues. The germline CDR1 and CDR2 sequences are MNHEY and SVGEGT. The V end was cut by 2 bases, the J end by 5 bases, with 9 bases between. In DNA form, the CDR3 reads TGTGCCAGCAGTTACCCAGGGATATATGGCTACACCTTC. It specifies CASSYPGIYGYTF.

The chain has TRBV18 and TRBJ1-4; 10 bases line up with TRBD1. This CDR3 is 15 amino acids long. In germline, CDR1 is KGHSH, CDR2 LQKENI. After removal of 3 bases from V and 5 bases from J, the junction contained 3 bases not matched to a gene. The chain's CDR3 is CASSPRQGANEKLFF. DNA for the CDR3: TGTGCCAGCTCACCGAGACAGGGGGCAAATGAAAAACTGTTTTTT.

The rearrangement uses TRBV7-6 and TRBJ1-5; D is undetermined. Germline V gene lookup returns CDR1 SGHVS and CDR2 FNYEAQ. V was clipped by 1 base and J by 0 bases, with 13 bases between them. The CDR3 covers 17 residues. CDR3 sequence (DNA): TGTGCCAGCAGCTTAGGGGCACGAACTGCTAGCAATCAGCCCCAGCATTTT. It codes for CASSLGARTASNQPQHF.

This sequence joins TRBV4-1 and TRBJ2-7; the match to TRBD1 covers 8 bases. With 2 bases clipped from V and 3 bases from J, the junction kept 6 bases outside the gene matches. The CDR3 contains 15 residues. Looked up from germline, CDR1 is MGHRA and CDR2 is YSYEKL. CDR3 loop: CASSQLPTGDYEQYF. DNA for the CDR3: TGCGCCAGCAGCCAACTTCCGACAGGGGACTACGAGCAGTACTTC.

The chain employs TRBV7-2 and TRBJ1-5, with D maybe TRBD1 (6 bases). The CDR3 spans 15 residues. The germline V gene encodes CDR1 SGHTA and CDR2 FQGNSA. Trimming took 1 base from V and 3 from J, leaving 10 bases between them. CDR3: CASSLDRAYNQPQHF. The CDR3 bases are TGTGCCAGCAGCTTAGACAGGGCTTACAATCAGCCCCAGCATTTT.

This clone was recorded a few times. The J gene is TRBJ2-7, the V gene TRBV5-6; 7 nucleotides agree with TRBD2. Germline lookup yields CDR1 SGHDT and CDR2 YYEEEE. After removal of 4 bases from V and 7 bases from J, the junction contained 5 bases not matched to a gene. CDR3 length: 12 amino acids. For the CDR3, the DNA is TGTGCCAGCAGCCCAACAGCGGGGGAGCAGTACTTC. Residues: CASSPTAGEQYF.

The sample holds one count of this clone. This chain joins TRBV7-2 and TRBJ2-2, with D perhaps matching TRBD2 (6 bases). Per germline, CDR1 SGHTA and CDR2 FQGNSA. This CDR3 is built from 15 residues. V was trimmed by 5 bases and J by 6 bases, leaving 16 bases between them. DNA of the CDR3: TGTGCCAGCAGCACTAGCTGGGGCTTGGCCGGGGAGCTGTTTTTT. This encodes CASSTSWGLAGELFF.

Regarding this clone: One end of the junction does not line up with germline, which may come from a read error. The chain couples TRBV30 to TRBJ1-2; 9 nucleotides line up with TRBD1. Per germline, CDR1 GTSNPN and CDR2 SVGIG (reference sequence). This CDR3 spans 12 amino acids. The CDR3 sequence: CAGRTGAGGYTF. CDR3 nucleotide sequence: TGTGCCGGGAGGACAGGGGCAGGTGGCTACACCTTC. Full variable domain (rest looked up from reference TRBV30 and TRBJ1-2): SQTIHQWPATLVQPVGSPLSLECTVEGTSNPNLYWYRQAAGRGLQLLFYSVGIGQISSEVPQNLSASRPQDRQFILSSKKLLLSDSGFYLCAGRTGAGGYTFGSGTRLTVV.

The V call is TRBV7-2, the J call TRBJ2-5; 7 bases map to TRBD1. Germline CDR1 and CDR2: SGHTA and FQGNSA. The CDR3 has 14 amino acids. Trimming took 5 bases from V and 5 from J; bases not matched to a gene: 8. CDR3 coding DNA: TGTGCCAGCAGCGCACAGGGGTCCGCGGAGACCCAGTACTTC. Its translation is CASSAQGSAETQYF.

The sample holds one count of this clone. In DNA, the CDR3 is TGTGCCAGCAGCTTGGTCCTCCCCCGAGGTCGCGACGAGCAGTACTTC. It specifies CASSLVLPRGRDEQYF. The chain joins TRBV5-6 to TRBJ2-7; D uncertain. This CDR3 is 16 amino acids long. The V gene lost 0 bases and the J gene lost 5 bases, with 18 bases spanning the gap. Germline values: CDR1 SGHDT, CDR2 YYEEEE.

The chain couples TRBV11-2 to TRBJ1-1; 9 nucleotides match TRBD1. The ends lost 6 bases at V and 0 bases at J; junction bases unmatched: 11. Germline assignment: CDR1 SGHAT and CDR2 FQNNGV. The CDR3 has 17 residues. CDR3 coding DNA: TGTGCCAGCAGACCTGGACAGGGGAGGGAATTGAACACTGAAGCTTTCTTT. Translated, it gives CASRPGQGRELNTEAFF.

V and J are TRBV7-6 and TRBJ2-1; weak D call: TRBD1 (6 bases). Germline V gene lookup returns CDR1 SGHVS and CDR2 FNYEAQ. V was trimmed by 4 bases and J by 3 bases, leaving 16 bases between them. The CDR3 runs 16 residues. CDR3 protein: CASSSDRPTNYNEQFF. The CDR3 DNA follows: TGTGCCAGCAGCTCGGACAGACCCACGAACTACAATGAGCAGTTCTTC.

The rearrangement links TRBV14 to TRBJ1-2, with a tentative D call TRBD1 (6 bases). The germline gives CDR1 SGHDN, CDR2 FVKESK. The V end lost 4 bases, the J end lost 4 bases, and 13 bases lay between the germline ends. The CDR3 is 14 residues long. The CDR3 loop reads CASSPNRAGYGYTF. The DNA of the CDR3 is TGTGCCAGCAGCCCCAACAGGGCCGGCTATGGCTACACCTTC.

The chain joins TRBV9 to TRBJ2-3, with D maybe TRBD2 (6 bases). This CDR3 spans 18 amino acids. Trimming stripped 3 bases from V and 0 bases from J, with 20 bases between. Germline V CDR1 and CDR2: SGDLS, YYNGEE. CDR3 in amino acids: CASSGTGVGFSSTDTQYF. CDR3 DNA sequence: TGTGCCAGCAGCGGGACGGGGGTTGGCTTTTCTAGCACAGATACGCAGTATTTT.

The rearrangement uses TRBV28 and TRBJ2-1, with TRBD2 matching 16 bases. The CDR3 sequence is 19 residues long. Germline V gene data show CDR1 as MDHEN and CDR2 as SYDVKM. The trim removed 5 bases at V and 5 bases at J, leaving 12 bases unmatched. CDR3 amino acids: CASSPYRGTSGRDNNEQFF. Written as DNA, the CDR3 is TGTGCCAGCAGTCCCTACCGCGGGACTAGCGGGAGGGATAACAATGAGCAGTTCTTC. Looking up the rest from reference TRBV28 and TRBJ2-1 gives the full variable domain: DVKVTQSSRYLVKRTGEKVFLECVQDMDHENMFWYRQDPGLGLRLIYFSYDVKMKEKGDIPEGYSVSREKKERFSLILESASTNQTSMYLCASSPYRGTSGRDNNEQFFGPGTRLTVL.

The chain joins TRBV29-1 to TRBJ1-5, with D possibly TRBD1 on 6 matching bases. V lost 6 bases, J lost 4 bases, and 13 bases lay in between. Germline CDR1 reads SQVTM; CDR2 reads ANQGSEA. This CDR3 has 13 amino acids. CDR3 coding DNA: TGCAGCGTCAGGGAGGGGGGTAATCAGCCCCAGCATTTT. Translation gives CSVREGGNQPQHF.

The chain links TRBV6-6 to TRBJ2-7, with 11 bases lining up with TRBD1. The length of the CDR3 is 16 residues. The J segment lost 5 bases and the V segment lost 5 bases, leaving 11 bases of the junction unmatched. CDR1 is MNHNY, CDR2 SVGAGI, per germline (reference sequence). Written as DNA, the CDR3 is TGTGCCAGCAGTCCCGGAGGGACAGGGGGACGGAACGAGCAGTACTTC. Amino acid sequence: CASSPGGTGGRNEQYF.